These 18 T cell receptor beta chains share one sample of origin, sequenced in a study of neoadjuvant anti-PD-1 for oral cavity cancer. Sequenced by immunoSEQ multiplex PCR; TCRdb stores in-frame clones only, minus some. The repertoire includes fewer than 90,000 clones, less than 85% of them detected once, and around 3% sits in the top ten. The specimen was PBMCs, collected before nivolumab (anti-PD-1) treatment. All receptors derive from a person between 40 and 85 years old with oral cavity squamous cell carcinoma.

The rearrangement links TRBV6-1 to TRBJ1-3; TRBD1 is a possible D gene (5 bases). The CDR3 has 16 amino acids. Germline V gene sequence: CDR1 MNHNS, CDR2 SASEGT. V shed 0 bases and J shed 1 base, with 10 bases lying between them. CDR3 bases: TGTGCCAGCAGTGAAGCGCTTCGGGGGTCTGGAAACACCATATATTTT. It codes for CASSEALRGSGNTIYF.

The chain carries TRBV29-1 and TRBJ2-1, with D perhaps given as TRBD1 or TRBD2 (5 bases each). V lost 4 bases and J lost 7, with 8 bases in between. From germline, CDR1 is SQVTM and CDR2 ANQGSEA. The CDR3 is made up of 11 amino acids. The CDR3 DNA reads TGCAGCGTTGTCGGGGCAAATGAGCAGTTCTTC. Translated: CSVVGANEQFF.

The rearrangement links TRBV5-1 to TRBJ2-7, with D possibly being TRBD1 (6 bases). Trimming removed 4 bases from V and 2 bases from J, with 16 bases in between. This CDR3 is built from 15 residues. Germline values: CDR1 SGHRS, CDR2 YFSETQ. CDR3 in DNA: TGCGCCAGCAGCCGCAACCCCAGGGGCGCCTACGAGCAGTACTTC. Protein product: CASSRNPRGAYEQYF.

The chain uses TRBV28 and TRBJ2-7; unclear D gene. Germline V gives CDR1 MDHEN, CDR2 SYDVKM. Trimming stripped 7 bases from V and 4 bases from J, with 11 bases between. CDR3 length: 12 amino acids. CDR3 amino acids: CASTQPPYEQYF. The CDR3 bases are TGTGCCAGCACCCAACCCCCTTACGAGCAGTACTTC.

In DNA, the CDR3 is TGTGCCAGTAGTATAAACCAAGGGGATGGTGAGCAGTTCTTC. It codes for CASSINQGDGEQFF. J is TRBJ2-1 and V is TRBV19, with a tentative D call TRBD1 (5 bases). Germline values: CDR1 LNHDA, CDR2 SQIVND (reference sequence). This CDR3 is 14 amino acids long. Trimming pared 2 bases from V and 9 bases from J, leaving 14 bases between.

This chain joins TRBV19 and TRBJ2-2; D is undetermined. V lost 6 bases, J lost 2 bases, and 10 bases lay in between. The CDR3 extends over 14 amino acids. Germline assignment: CDR1 LNHDA and CDR2 SQIVND (reference sequence). In DNA form, the CDR3 reads TGTGCCAGTAGAAGTGGATCAAACACCGGGGAGCTGTTTTTT. This sequence encodes CASRSGSNTGELFF.

This chain links TRBV19 with TRBJ1-1, with 12 positions matching TRBD1. The germline CDR1 and CDR2 sequences are LNHDA and SQIVND (reference sequence). CDR3 length equals 16 residues. V was clipped by 5 bases and J by 0 bases; unmatched bases: 4. CDR3 sequence: CASSLGTGGMNTEAFF. The CDR3 coding sequence is TGTGCCAGTAGTTTAGGGACAGGGGGCATGAACACTGAAGCTTTCTTT.

This clone has more than one count but fewer than ten. The chain combines TRBV5-6 with TRBJ1-5; D might be TRBD1 (6 bases). This CDR3 is built from 13 residues. Germline CDR1 is SGHDT and CDR2 is YYEEEE. V lost 2 bases and J lost 5, with 8 bases in between. The CDR3 sequence: CASSFRGDQPQHF. The CDR3 DNA reads TGTGCCAGCAGCTTCAGGGGCGATCAGCCCCAGCATTTT. The whole variable domain, remainder taken from reference TRBV5-6 and TRBJ1-5, is DAGVTQSPTHLIKTRGQQVTLRCSPKSGHDTVSWYQQALGQGPQFIFQYYEEEERQRGNFPDRFSGHQFPNYSSELNVNALLLGDSALYLCASSFRGDQPQHFGDGTRLSIL.

The chain recombines TRBV7-3 with TRBJ2-2; D gene uncertain. Germline-derived CDR1 and CDR2 are SGHTA and FQGTGA. Trimming left V 2 bases short and J 3 bases short, with 7 bases between. This CDR3 spans 14 amino acids. CDR3 protein: CASSLFPHTGELFF. The CDR3 bases are TGTGCCAGCAGCTTATTTCCCCACACCGGGGAGCTGTTTTTT.

The chain joins TRBV30 to TRBJ1-5, with D perhaps matching TRBD1 (6 bases). The CDR3 spans 15 residues. V was cut by 3 bases and J by 4 bases, with 16 bases left in between. The germline V gene encodes CDR1 GTSNPN and CDR2 SVGIG (reference sequence). The CDR3 protein is CAWSPGGSVNQPQHF. The CDR3 coding sequence is TGTGCCTGGAGCCCGGGGGGCAGCGTGAATCAGCCCCAGCATTTT.

In its sample, this clone is medium-sized. The chain uses TRBV6-6 and TRBJ1-5, with D possibly being TRBD1 (5 bases). Per germline, CDR1 MNHNY and CDR2 SVGAGI (reference sequence). The CDR3 totals 14 residues. Deletions cut 2 bases from V and 7 bases from J, with 12 bases between. In nucleotides, the CDR3 is TGTGCCAGCAGTTACGAGGGATCAGGGCAGCCCCAGCATTTT. The encoded protein is CASSYEGSGQPQHF.

This chain links TRBV13 with TRBJ2-3; the D call may be TRBD1 or TRBD2 (5 bases each). This CDR3 is 16 amino acids long. Germline V lookup: CDR1 PRHDT, CDR2 FYEKMQ (reference sequence). V gave up 5 bases and J gave up 1 base, with 16 bases separating them. CDR3 protein: CASSGLKGSGTDTQYF. The CDR3 nucleotides are TGTGCCAGCAGCGGCCTTAAGGGGAGCGGCACAGATACGCAGTATTTT. Full variable domain (rest looked up from reference TRBV13 and TRBJ2-3): AAGVIQSPRHLIKEKRETATLKCYPIPRHDTVYWYQQGPGQDPQFLISFYEKMQSDKGSIPDRFSAQQFSDYHSELNMSSLELGDSALYFCASSGLKGSGTDTQYFGPGTRLTVL.

A note on this clone: One end of the junction varies from germline; a read error may be responsible. This chain connects TRBV15 to TRBJ1-1; possibly TRBD1 for D (5 bases). The CDR3 contains 14 residues. Germline V gene data show CDR1 as LNHNV and CDR2 as YYDKDF (reference sequence). This chain's CDR3 is CATSRESGGGDKIF. The CDR3 DNA sequence: TGTGCCACCAGCAGAGAGAGTGGGGGAGGAGACAAAATTTTT.

The V and J genes are TRBV11-2 and TRBJ1-4, with 8 bases lining up with TRBD1. The junction had 9 bases not matched to a gene; V was cut back by 4 bases and J by 5 bases. The CDR3 is 16 residues long. Germline V gene data show CDR1 as SGHAT and CDR2 as FQNNGV. The CDR3 loop reads CASSSQGGVGNEKLFF. In nucleotides, the CDR3 is TGTGCCAGCAGCTCACAGGGGGGCGTCGGGAATGAAAAACTGTTTTTT.

This clone has only one observation. The rearrangement links TRBV5-1 to TRBJ2-3, with TRBD1 matching over 9 bases. The CDR3 length is 15 residues. The ends lost 4 bases at V and 1 base at J; junction bases unmatched: 4. Germline lookup yields CDR1 SGHRS and CDR2 YFSETQ. The CDR3 loop reads CASSPRDRGTDTQYF. The DNA of the CDR3 is TGCGCCAGCAGCCCCCGGGACAGGGGCACAGATACGCAGTATTTT.

The chain carries TRBV11-2 and TRBJ2-6; 7 bases agree with TRBD1. The CDR3 spans 16 residues. CDR1 SGHAT and CDR2 FQNNGV come from the germline V gene. V trimming: 6 bases; J trimming: 0 bases; junction bases outside the gene matches: 5. The CDR3 region has the DNA TGTGCCAGCAGTCTGACAGGGCCCTCTGGGGCCAACGTCCTGACTTTC. Residues: CASSLTGPSGANVLTF.

This rearrangement joins TRBV9 to TRBJ1-1, with unresolved D. The CDR3 is 14 amino acids. CDR1 is SGDLS and CDR2 is YYNGEE in the germline V gene. Trimming removed 1 base at V and 5 bases at J, with 12 bases between. CDR3 nucleotide sequence: TGTGCCAGCAGCGTACAGGCAGAACGGACTGAAGCTTTCTTT. It translates to CASSVQAERTEAFF.

The chain is built from TRBV25-1 and TRBJ2-3, with D tentatively TRBD1 (6 bases). Deletions cut 4 bases from V and 1 base from J, with 15 bases between. The CDR3 runs to 16 residues. Germline-derived CDR1 and CDR2 are MGHDK and SYGVNS. The CDR3, as DNA: TGTGCCAGCAGTGGGGGTCCAGGGGCCCGCACAGATACGCAGTATTTT. Translation gives CASSGGPGARTDTQYF.